The present T cell receptor (beta chain) was sequenced within a study of blood T cell repertoires in COVID-19. As for this clone: The identical CDR3 is also encoded by other nucleotide sequences in the sample.

Using immunoSEQ multiplex PCR, the repertoire was profiled, and TCRdb retains in-frame clones only, with some absent. The repertoire has roughly 250,000 clones, around 90% of them found once; the top ten carry 1.2%. The V gene's germline CDR1 is SGDLS and CDR2 YYNGEE. Trimming left V 2 bases short and J 1 base short, with 9 bases between. The CDR3 totals 14 residues. The sequenced material came from PBMCs or T cells enriched from blood (not recorded which). The source of this sequence is a human donor in a cohort exposed to, infected with or recovered from COVID-19 (not recorded which). The donor label of this sample is uncertain. This chain joins TRBV9 and TRBJ1-1, with D perhaps TRBD1 (5 bases). As DNA, the CDR3 is TGTGCCAGCAGCGTCGACCAGGGGAACACTGAAGCTTTCTTT. Amino acid sequence: CASSVDQGNTEAFF.